This TCR beta chain is from a study of blood T cell repertoires in COVID-19. Profiled with immunoSEQ multiplex PCR; TCRdb holds only in-frame clones, not every one. The sample yields 100,000 to 150,000 clones, approximately 85% seen once. CDR1 SGHNT and CDR2 YYREEE come from the germline V gene (reference sequence). Trimming stripped 3 bases from V and 0 bases from J, with 7 bases between. This CDR3 contains 15 residues. The clonotype was recovered from a woman older than 75 with COVID-19, enrolled during active disease. V usage is TRBV5-4 and J usage is TRBJ2-6; no reliable D call. What was sequenced was peripheral blood. The DNA for the CDR3 is TGTGCCAGCAGCTCTTACACCTCTGGGGCCAACGTCCTGACTTTC. Protein sequence: CASSSYTSGANVLTF.